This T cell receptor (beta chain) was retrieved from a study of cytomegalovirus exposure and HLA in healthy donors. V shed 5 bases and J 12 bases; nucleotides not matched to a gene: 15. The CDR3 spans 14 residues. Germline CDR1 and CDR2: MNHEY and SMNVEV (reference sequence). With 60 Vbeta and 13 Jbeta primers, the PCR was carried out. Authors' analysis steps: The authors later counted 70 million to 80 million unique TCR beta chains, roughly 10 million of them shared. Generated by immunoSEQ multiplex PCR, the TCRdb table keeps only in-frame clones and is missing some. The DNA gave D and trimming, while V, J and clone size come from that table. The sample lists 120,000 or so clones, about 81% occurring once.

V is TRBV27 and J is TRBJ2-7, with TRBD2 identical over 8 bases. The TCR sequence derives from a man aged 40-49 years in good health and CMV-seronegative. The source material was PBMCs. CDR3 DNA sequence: TGTGCCAGCAGTAACCAGCGGGGGCCAGAGAGTCGGTACTTC. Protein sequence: CASSNQRGPESRYF.